This T cell receptor (beta chain) comes out of a study of cytomegalovirus exposure and HLA in healthy donors. Study-wide results and limits: Accurate HLA-A and HLA-B prediction from TCR beta sequences was reported for most subjects. Specific recognition of CMV antigens was confirmed in vitro for three chains (all CMV-associated). Being productive about 90% or about 30% of the time was typical of most TCR beta V segments in an earlier analysis.

Concerning this clone itself: Its antigen remains unidentified.

Use of 60 Vbeta and 13 Jbeta primers characterized the PCR. The method was immunoSEQ multiplex PCR; TCRdb's version includes in-frame clones alone and lacks a portion of them. The sample holds under 150,000 clones, 60% to 80% seen once. CDR1 and CDR2 (germline): KGHSH, LQKENI. The CDR3 is made up of 15 amino acids. Trimming stripped 3 bases from V and 1 base from J, with 9 bases between. V gene TRBV18 combines with J gene TRBJ2-2; TRBD2 might be the D (5 bases). The TCR sequence derives from a middle-aged woman in good health and CMV-seropositive. Sequenced material: PBMCs. CDR3 in DNA: TGTGCCAGCTCACCTAACGGGATGAACACCGGGGAGCTGTTTTTT. Protein sequence: CASSPNGMNTGELFF.